This T cell receptor (beta chain) stems from a study of Ad26.COV2.S vaccination and SARS-CoV-2 variants. Study outcomes and limitations: Those who received vaccine or placebo ended up with similar non-spike TCR breadth.

Method: immunoSEQ multiplex PCR; TCRdb's copy keeps in-frame clones and lacks some. Of about 180,000 clones in the sample, approximately 88% were seen once. The CDR3 is made up of 16 amino acids. The germline V gene encodes CDR1 SGHKS and CDR2 YYEKEE (reference sequence). V dropped 1 base and J dropped 8; count of bases not matched to a gene: 10. With regard to this clone: What it binds is unknown. Other DNA variants within this sample encode the same CDR3.

The rearrangement joins TRBV5-5 to TRBJ1-5, with 9 bases lining up with TRBD1. The receptor's source is a human donor who had recovered from COVID-19. The sequenced sample was peripheral blood, obtained after recovery from COVID-19. The CDR3 DNA reads as TGTGCCAGCAGCTTGAGTCCTGGGACAGGGATAGAGCCCCAGCATTTT. Its translation is CASSLSPGTGIEPQHF.